This paragraph covers one TCR beta chain sequence. Trimming took 3 bases from V and 6 from J, leaving 20 bases between them. The CDR3 is 15 amino acids. Germline V gives CDR1 GTSNPN, CDR2 SVGIG (reference sequence). These data come from a study of blood T cell repertoires in COVID-19. Study as a whole: Italy, Spain and the United States were the sources of the convalescent and acute COVID-19 samples. The analysed material was cDNA or gDNA that came from T cells, B-cell-depleted T cells, or PBMCs.

Original analysis: Reference gene primer amplification gave estimated nucleated cell counts. Assay: immunoSEQ multiplex PCR; the TCRdb copy retains only in-frame clones and omits some. The V and J calls and clone size are taken from that table; D and trimming were inferred from the DNA. The sample holds nearly 40,000 clones, roughly 75% seen once. The clonotype comes from a man older than 75 with active or convalescent COVID-19. V usage is TRBV30 and J usage is TRBJ1-1, with a possible D match to TRBD1 (5 bases). Specimen: peripheral blood. This CDR3 reads CAWRIPGTPQPEAFF. For the CDR3, the DNA is TGTGCCTGGAGAATACCCGGGACTCCGCAGCCTGAAGCTTTCTTT.